Shown below are 5 T cell receptor beta chains from a single sample sequenced in a study of OX40 agonist ivuxolimab in advanced cancers. TCRdb keeps only in-frame clones here, not all; method: immunoSEQ multiplex PCR. The sample shows some 22,000 clones, more than 70% of them seen only once. Sample: CD4+ or CD8+ T cells sorted from blood, taken in a trial of the OX40 agonist ivuxolimab. Source of these receptors: an adult with an advanced solid tumor such as melanoma, head and neck, liver or kidney cancer.

This chain connects TRBV4-1 to TRBJ2-7; TRBD1 or TRBD2 may be the D gene (5 bases each). This CDR3 has 16 amino acids. CDR1 MGHRA and CDR2 YSYEKL come from the germline V gene. Trimming left V 4 bases short and J 2 bases short, with 18 bases between. The CDR3 DNA reads TGCGCCAGCAGCCCAAGGTGGGACCGGATTACCTACGAGCAGTACTTC. This sequence encodes CASSPRWDRITYEQYF.

The J gene is TRBJ1-4, the V gene TRBV30, with a possible D match to TRBD1 (5 bases). CDR3 length equals 15 residues. Germline loops: CDR1 GTSNPN, CDR2 SVGIG (reference sequence). V was clipped by 3 bases and J by 4 bases, with 15 bases between them. The CDR3 sequence: CAWRGGTDNNEKLFF. CDR3 bases: TGTGCCTGGAGGGGCGGGACTGACAATAATGAAAAACTGTTTTTT. The full variable domain, in which reference TRBV30 and TRBJ1-4 provide the parts outside the CDR3, is SQTIHQWPATLVQPVGSPLSLECTVEGTSNPNLYWYRQAAGRGLQLLFYSVGIGQISSEVPQNLSASRPQDRQFILSSKKLLLSDSGFYLCAWRGGTDNNEKLFFGSGTQLSVL.

The chain uses TRBV9 and TRBJ1-6; tentative D call: TRBD1 (5 bases). The CDR3 totals 15 residues. Trimming took 6 bases from V and 6 from J, leaving 16 bases between them. The germline V gene has CDR1 SGDLS and CDR2 YYNGEE. CDR3 sequence: CASTESGASNSPLHF. As DNA, the CDR3 is TGTGCCAGCACCGAGAGCGGGGCCTCTAATTCACCCCTCCACTTT.

This clone was seen once. The J gene is TRBJ1-5, the V gene TRBV27, with D maybe TRBD1 (6 bases). CDR3 size: 16 residues. The ends were cut back, 2 bases at V and 2 bases at J, with 13 bases in the middle. Per the germline V gene, CDR1 is MNHEY and CDR2 is SMNVEV (reference sequence). The CDR3 nucleotides read TGTGCCAGCAGTTTACTGGGGGGCGGTGGCAATCAGCCCCAGCATTTT. Its translation is CASSLLGGGGNQPQHF.

The genes are TRBV27 and TRBJ1-5; possible D gene TRBD1, 6 bases. This CDR3 contains 15 residues. Looked up from germline, CDR1 is MNHEY and CDR2 is SMNVEV (reference sequence). V gave up 3 bases and J gave up 0 bases, with 9 bases separating them. The DNA for the CDR3 is TGTGCCAGCAGTTTGGACAGCTATAGCAATCAGCCCCAGCATTTT. Translating gives CASSLDSYSNQPQHF.